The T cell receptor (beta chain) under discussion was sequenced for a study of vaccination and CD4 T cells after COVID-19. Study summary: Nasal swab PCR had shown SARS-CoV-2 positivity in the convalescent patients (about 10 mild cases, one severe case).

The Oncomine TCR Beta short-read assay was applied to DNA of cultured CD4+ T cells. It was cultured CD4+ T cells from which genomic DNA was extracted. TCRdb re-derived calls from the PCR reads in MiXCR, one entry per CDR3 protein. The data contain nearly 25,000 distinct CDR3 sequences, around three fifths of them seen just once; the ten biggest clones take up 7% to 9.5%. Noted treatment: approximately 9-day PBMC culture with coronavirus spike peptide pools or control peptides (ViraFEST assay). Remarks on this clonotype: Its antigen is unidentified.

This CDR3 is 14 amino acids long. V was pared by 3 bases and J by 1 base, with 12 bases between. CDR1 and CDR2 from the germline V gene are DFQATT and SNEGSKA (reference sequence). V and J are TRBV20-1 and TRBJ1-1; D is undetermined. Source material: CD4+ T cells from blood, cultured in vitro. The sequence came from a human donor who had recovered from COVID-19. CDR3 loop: CSASIGSKNTEAFF. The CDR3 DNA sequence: TGCAGTGCTAGTATCGGAAGTAAGAACACTGAAGCTTTCTTT.